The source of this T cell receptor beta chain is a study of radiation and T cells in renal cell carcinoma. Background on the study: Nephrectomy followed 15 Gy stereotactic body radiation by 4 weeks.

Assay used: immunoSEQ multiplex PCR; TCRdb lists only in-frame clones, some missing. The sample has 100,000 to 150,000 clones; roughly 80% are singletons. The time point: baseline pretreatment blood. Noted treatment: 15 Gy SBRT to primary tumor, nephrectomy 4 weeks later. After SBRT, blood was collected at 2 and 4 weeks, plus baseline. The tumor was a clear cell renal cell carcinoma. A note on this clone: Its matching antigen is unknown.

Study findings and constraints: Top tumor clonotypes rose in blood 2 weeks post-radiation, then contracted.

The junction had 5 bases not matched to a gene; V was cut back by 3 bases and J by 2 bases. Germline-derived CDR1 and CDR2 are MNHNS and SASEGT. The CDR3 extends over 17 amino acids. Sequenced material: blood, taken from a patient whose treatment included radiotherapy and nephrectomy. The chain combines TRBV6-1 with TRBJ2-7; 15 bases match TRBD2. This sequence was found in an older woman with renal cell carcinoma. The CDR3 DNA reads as TGTGCCAGCAGTGACCCCCGGACTAGCGGGGGGGCCTACGAGCAGTACTTC. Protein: CASSDPRTSGGAYEQYF.